One and the same sample provided the 28 T cell receptor beta chains below, sequenced in a study of blood T cell repertoires in COVID-19. Profiled with immunoSEQ multiplex PCR; TCRdb holds only in-frame clones, not every one. The table lists 190,000 or so clones, around 90% of them singletons. The specimen sequenced was peripheral blood. Every receptor here comes from a man aged 35 to 55 with active or convalescent COVID-19.

V and J are TRBV6-5 and TRBJ2-2, with D perhaps TRBD2 (5 bases). Trimming took off 0 bases at V and 6 bases at J, with 8 bases between the two ends. Germline V gene data show CDR1 as MNHEY and CDR2 as SVGAGI. There are 14 residues in the CDR3. The CDR3 loop is CASSYSRGPGELFF. In nucleotides, the CDR3 is TGTGCCAGCAGTTACTCGAGAGGGCCCGGGGAGCTGTTTTTT.

The rearrangement uses TRBV27 and TRBJ2-1; possibly TRBD2 for D (6 bases). This CDR3 comprises 15 residues. CDR1 MNHEY and CDR2 SMNVEV come from the germline V gene (reference sequence). Trimming removed 8 bases at V and 5 bases at J, with 19 bases between. In DNA, the CDR3 is TGTGCCAGCCGCAGCACTCCGGGGGATAACAATGAGCAGTTCTTC. It codes for CASRSTPGDNNEQFF.

This clone was counted once. The rearrangement joins TRBV12-5 to TRBJ2-7; D perhaps matches TRBD2 (6 bases). This CDR3 region has 13 residues. Germline V gives CDR1 LGHNT, CDR2 FRNRAP. The ends were cut back, 5 bases at V and 2 bases at J, with 10 bases in the middle. The CDR3 loop is CASGLRDAYEQYF. CDR3 sequence (DNA): TGTGCTAGTGGTCTGCGGGACGCCTACGAGCAGTACTTC.

The chain combines TRBV30 with TRBJ2-3, with D possibly matching TRBD2 (6 bases). The CDR3 covers 14 residues. Trimming took off 2 bases at V and 3 bases at J, with 12 bases between the two ends. CDR1 and CDR2 (germline): GTSNPN, SVGIG (reference sequence). CDR3 sequence reads: CAWSSRGVTDTQYF. The CDR3 nucleotides read TGTGCCTGGAGTTCCCGCGGGGTAACAGATACGCAGTATTTT.

This chain links TRBV5-1 with TRBJ2-1, with 8 bases aligning to TRBD1. The J segment lost 3 bases and the V segment lost 4 bases, leaving 9 bases of the junction unmatched. CDR1 is SGHRS, CDR2 YFSETQ, per germline. This CDR3 contains 16 residues. The CDR3 coding sequence is TGCGCCAGCAGCCCTGAAGGACAGGGAGGCTACAATGAGCAGTTCTTC. Amino acids: CASSPEGQGGYNEQFF. Filled out from reference TRBV5-1 and TRBJ2-1, the complete variable domain reads KAGVTQTPRYLIKTRGQQVTLSCSPISGHRSVSWYQQTPGQGLQFLFEYFSETQRNKGNFPGRFSGRQFSNSRSEMNVSTLELGDSALYLCASSPEGQGGYNEQFFGPGTRLTVL.

The chain uses TRBV19 and TRBJ1-1, with D hard to call. This CDR3 is 13 amino acids long. The V and J ends lost 4 bases and 8 bases respectively, with 14 bases between them. CDR1 is LNHDA, CDR2 SQIVND, per germline (reference sequence). The CDR3 nucleotides are TGTGCCAGTAGTACACACAGTTATGGGGAAGCTTTCTTT. Amino acid sequence: CASSTHSYGEAFF.

The rearrangement joins TRBV15 to TRBJ2-7, with 8 bases lining up with TRBD1. The CDR3 is 15 amino acids. V was pared by 0 bases and J by 7 bases, with 8 bases of the junction left unmatched. The germline V gene has CDR1 LNHNV and CDR2 YYDKDF (reference sequence). The CDR3 nucleotides are TGTGCCACCAGCAGAGACCGGGACAGGACCCTGGAGCAGTACTTC. This gives the protein CATSRDRDRTLEQYF. The full variable domain, rest sourced from reference TRBV15 and TRBJ2-7, is DAMVIQNPRYQVTQFGKPVTLSCSQTLNHNVMYWYQQKSSQAPKLLFHYYDKDFNNEADTPDNFQSRRPNTSFCFLDIRSPGLGDTAMYLCATSRDRDRTLEQYFGPGTRLTVT.

This clone was counted between two and nine times. CDR3 in DNA: TGTGCCAGCAGGATACAGGGATCGAACACCGGGGAGCTGTTTTTT. This codes for CASRIQGSNTGELFF. The chain employs TRBV5-8 and TRBJ2-2, with D possibly matching TRBD1 (6 bases). The CDR3 has 15 residues. V was shortened by 5 bases and J by 0 bases, with 11 bases between the two germline ends. Per germline, CDR1 SGHTS and CDR2 YDEGEE.

The rearrangement links TRBV11-2 to TRBJ2-1; 7 nucleotides agree with TRBD2. This CDR3 region has 16 residues. Germline V CDR1 and CDR2: SGHAT, FQNNGV. Trimming removed 4 bases from V and 0 bases from J; junction bases left unmatched: 6. CDR3 in DNA: TGTGCCAGCAGCTGGGGAGGGGAGAGCTCCTACAATGAGCAGTTCTTC. It specifies CASSWGGESSYNEQFF.

The genes are TRBV20-1 and TRBJ2-7; D unresolved. The length of the CDR3 is 11 residues. Trimming removed 5 bases from V and 4 bases from J, with 9 bases in between. Germline V gene sequence: CDR1 DFQATT, CDR2 SNEGSKA (reference sequence). The CDR3 bases are TGCAGTGCTTATGACGGGTACGAGCAGTACTTC. Residues: CSAYDGYEQYF.

This chain connects TRBV27 to TRBJ2-3; D perhaps matches TRBD2 (6 bases). Germline lookup yields CDR1 MNHEY and CDR2 SMNVEV (reference sequence). V shed 6 bases and J shed 4 bases, with 17 bases lying between them. The CDR3 consists of 15 residues. CDR3 residues: CASSLGLTYPDTQYF. The DNA for the CDR3 is TGTGCCAGCAGCCTGGGACTTACATACCCAGATACGCAGTATTTT.

The V gene is TRBV5-4, the J gene TRBJ2-5, with 7 positions matching TRBD1. V shed 5 bases, J shed 5 bases, and the junction held 6 bases outside the gene matches. The CDR3 has 13 amino acids. Germline V lookup: CDR1 SGHNT, CDR2 YYREEE (reference sequence). The DNA of the CDR3 is TGTGCCAGCAGTCTCGACAGGGCTGAGACCCAGTACTTC. Translating it yields CASSLDRAETQYF.

This clone was observed once. The chain links TRBV29-1 to TRBJ1-2, with D unclear. Germline values: CDR1 SQVTM, CDR2 ANQGSEA. The CDR3 has 15 amino acids. The germline V and J ends were trimmed by 6 bases and 0 bases, with 17 bases remaining between them. CDR3 DNA sequence: TGCAGCGTATCGGGCGAGGGCGATCCTAACTATGGCTACACCTTC. This gives the protein CSVSGEGDPNYGYTF. Variable domain in full (rest from reference TRBV29-1 and TRBJ1-2): SAVISQKPSRDICQRGTSLTIQCQVDSQVTMMFWYRQQPGQSLTLIATANQGSEATYESGFVIDKFPISRPNLTFSTLTVSNMSPEDSSIYLCSVSGEGDPNYGYTFGSGTRLTVV.

This rearrangement joins TRBV15 to TRBJ2-5; weak D call: TRBD1 (7 bases). Germline V CDR1 and CDR2: LNHNV, YYDKDF (reference sequence). V lost 2 bases and J lost 5, with 24 bases in between. The CDR3 spans 18 residues. CDR3 in amino acids: CATSRPGQRLGTAETQYF. The CDR3 DNA follows: TGTGCCACCAGCAGACCGGGACAGCGTTTAGGGACTGCCGAGACCCAGTACTTC.

The chain employs TRBV7-9 and TRBJ2-1; D perhaps matches TRBD1 (6 bases). V shed 4 bases and J shed 7 bases, with 11 bases lying between them. Looked up from germline, CDR1 is SEHNR and CDR2 is FQNEAQ (reference sequence). The CDR3 length is 13 residues. CDR3 sequence (DNA): TGTGCCAGCAGCTCTTACAGGGAAAATGAGCAGTTCTTC. Its protein product is CASSSYRENEQFF. The whole variable domain, filled in from reference TRBV7-9 and TRBJ2-1, reads DTGVSQNPRHKITKRGQNVTFRCDPISEHNRLYWYRQTLGQGPEFLTYFQNEAQLEKSRLLSDRFSAERPKGSFSTLEIQRTEQGDSAMYLCASSSYRENEQFFGPGTRLTVL.

The rearrangement joins TRBV7-9 to TRBJ1-2, with 8 bases that match TRBD1. Germline V CDR1 and CDR2: SEHNR, FQNEAQ (reference sequence). V lost 5 bases to trimming and J lost 4 bases; unmatched junction nucleotides: 3. The length of the CDR3 is 13 residues. The CDR3 DNA reads TGTGCCAGCAGCCCTGGACAGGGCTATGGCTACACCTTC. Translation gives CASSPGQGYGYTF. The complete variable domain, with remaining parts taken from reference TRBV7-9 and TRBJ1-2, reads DTGVSQNPRHKITKRGQNVTFRCDPISEHNRLYWYRQTLGQGPEFLTYFQNEAQLEKSRLLSDRFSAERPKGSFSTLEIQRTEQGDSAMYLCASSPGQGYGYTFGSGTRLTVV.

The chain couples TRBV7-6 to TRBJ1-3; D is uncertain. The CDR3 covers 17 residues. The germline gives CDR1 SGHVS, CDR2 FNYEAQ. Between the trimmed V and J ends, which lost 1 base and 0 bases, there was a span of 13 bases. The DNA for the CDR3 is TGTGCCAGCAGCTTAGGGGTCGGACTTTCCTCTGGAAACACCATATATTTT. It is translated as CASSLGVGLSSGNTIYF.

V usage is TRBV14 and J usage is TRBJ2-3; 7 positions agree with TRBD2. The CDR3 is 15 amino acids. Germline V CDR1 and CDR2: SGHDN, FVKESK. J lost 1 base, V lost 5 bases, and 6 bases had no gene match. For the CDR3, the DNA is TGTGCCAGCAGCTTCCGACTAGCAGGCACAGATACGCAGTATTTT. It is translated as CASSFRLAGTDTQYF.

The chain carries TRBV12-3 or TRBV12-4 and TRBJ1-2, with a tentative D call TRBD1 (5 bases). The CDR3 sequence is 13 residues long. Trimming left V 6 bases short and J 1 base short, with 9 bases between. Here the CDR3 reads CASRGLHNYGYTF. In DNA, the CDR3 is TGTGCCAGCAGGGGGCTCCATAACTATGGCTACACCTTC.

The V call is TRBV5-6, the J call TRBJ2-7; D is undetermined. Deletions cut 4 bases from V and 6 bases from J, with 17 bases between. Per the germline V gene, CDR1 is SGHDT and CDR2 is YYEEEE. The CDR3 is 14 amino acids. The CDR3: CASSPQVAIVEQYF. The CDR3 DNA reads TGTGCCAGCAGCCCTCAGGTGGCTATCGTCGAGCAGTACTTC.

V gene TRBV19 combines with J gene TRBJ2-7; D is unresolved. V was trimmed by 0 bases and J by 4 bases, leaving 13 bases between them. Germline CDR1 reads LNHDA; CDR2 reads SQIVND (reference sequence). This CDR3 spans 15 amino acids. CDR3: CASSIDRNSLYEQYF. CDR3 nucleotide sequence: TGTGCCAGTAGTATAGATCGTAATAGCCTTTACGAGCAGTACTTC.

This chain links TRBV28 with TRBJ1-2; 9 bases line up with TRBD1. V gave up 6 bases and J gave up 4 bases; unmatched junction bases: 6. The CDR3 is 14 residues long. In germline, CDR1 is MDHEN, CDR2 SYDVKM. The CDR3 sequence: CASSYRGLSYGYTF. CDR3 bases: TGTGCCAGCAGCTACAGGGGGCTGAGCTATGGCTACACCTTC.

The gene calls are TRBV10-2 and TRBJ1-1; 8 bases are shared with TRBD1. Per germline, CDR1 WSHSY and CDR2 SAAADI. The CDR3 contains 14 residues. V trimming: 5 bases; J trimming: 4 bases; junction bases outside the gene matches: 6. The CDR3 region has the DNA TGCGCCAGCAGTCAACAGGGGGGCGTCACTGAAGCTTTCTTT. It translates to CASSQQGGVTEAFF.

The chain uses TRBV14 and TRBJ2-1; 7 bases line up with TRBD1. The CDR3 extends over 15 amino acids. Trimming removed 2 bases from V and 6 bases from J; junction bases left unmatched: 7. Looked up from germline, CDR1 is SGHDN and CDR2 is FVKESK. CDR3 DNA: TGTGCCAGCAGCCAACGACAGGGTACTGGCAATGAGCAGTTCTTC. As protein: CASSQRQGTGNEQFF.

This clone has only one observation. The rearrangement joins TRBV5-1 to TRBJ2-2, with a tentative D call TRBD1 (6 bases). Germline lookup yields CDR1 SGHRS and CDR2 YFSETQ. This CDR3 is built from 15 residues. Trimming cost V 4 bases and J 0 bases, with 10 bases left between them. The CDR3 DNA follows: TGCGCCAGCAGCCAGGGACACTCGAACACCGGGGAGCTGTTTTTT. This gives the protein CASSQGHSNTGELFF.

This clone has just a few counts. The CDR3 protein is CASSPFGLAGPYNEQFF. The CDR3 DNA follows: TGTGCCAGCTCACCATTCGGACTAGCGGGTCCCTACAATGAGCAGTTCTTC. The rearrangement uses TRBV18 and TRBJ2-1, with 11 nucleotides matching TRBD2. The CDR3 loop spans 17 amino acids. V shed 2 bases and J 2 bases; nucleotides not matched to a gene: 5. Germline lookup yields CDR1 KGHSH and CDR2 LQKENI. Based on the CDR3 plus reference TRBV18 and TRBJ2-1, the full variable domain is NAGVMQNPRHLVRRRGQEARLRCSPMKGHSHVYWYRQLPEEGLKFMVYLQKENIIDESGMPKERFSAEFPKEGPSILRIQQVVRGDSAAYFCASSPFGLAGPYNEQFFGPGTRLTVL.

This chain uses TRBV28 with TRBJ2-3, with unresolved D. The V end was cut by 11 bases, the J end by 0 bases, with 18 bases between. The CDR3 has 15 residues. CDR1 and CDR2 (germline): MDHEN, SYDVKM. As DNA, the CDR3 is TGTGCCTCCTGCTCGGCTGGGCTAAGCACAGATACGCAGTATTTT. Translation: CASCSAGLSTDTQYF.

The chain couples TRBV28 to TRBJ1-6; 9 positions match TRBD1. The CDR3 is made up of 17 amino acids. CDR1 and CDR2 from the germline V gene are MDHEN and SYDVKM. The V segment lost 6 bases and the J segment 7 bases; nucleotides outside the gene matches: 13. The CDR3 here is CASRLPGQGIGNSPLHF. The CDR3 coding sequence is TGTGCCAGCAGACTCCCGGGACAGGGAATTGGAAATTCACCCCTCCACTTT.